This TCR beta chain came from a study of blood T cells in healthy people across ages. Notes on the study in general: As naive T cell percentage varied, TCR beta diversity correlated strongly with it. Estimates of diversity drawn from one million T cells were considered underestimates. The recorded TCR beta diversity per million T cells decreased in a roughly linear manner with age.

This CDR3 contains 14 residues. CDR1 SGHKS and CDR2 YYEKEE come from the germline V gene (reference sequence). The J segment lost 6 bases and the V segment lost 3 bases, leaving 8 bases of the junction unmatched. On this clonotype: Its antigen remains unknown.

A sample-barcoded 5' primer and a J-beta primer mix were used in a second PCR of about 7 to 12 cycles. A template-switch adaptor that had 12 random nucleotides put a tag on each cDNA molecule. One entry per CDR3 protein, called by TCRdb with MiXCR from the 5' RACE reads. This table has approximately 1,000,000 distinct CDR3 sequences, less than 45% appearing once. Sequencing was carried out using blood. This chain joins TRBV5-5 and TRBJ1-2, with TRBD1 matching over 7 bases. The sequence was obtained from a man between 18 and 35 years old in good health. The CDR3 nucleotides read TGTGCCAGCAGCTCGAGACAGGGTGCCCATGGCTACACCTTC. Translating it yields CASSSRQGAHGYTF.